These 5 T cell receptor beta chains were all obtained from the same sample, sequenced in a study of T cells in tuberculosis. Described time point: new active TB diagnosis, blood taken before or within 7 days of starting treatment. TCRdb keeps only in-frame clones here, not all; method: immunoSEQ multiplex PCR. The profile covers around 33,000 clones, with nearly 90% appearing a single time and 5% to 6% taken by the ten largest. Sequencing was performed on PBMCs, taken at tuberculosis diagnosis. Every receptor here comes from an adult with tuberculosis.

The rearrangement links TRBV19 to TRBJ1-1; D is possibly TRBD1 (5 bases). Germline V gene data show CDR1 as LNHDA and CDR2 as SQIVND (reference sequence). The CDR3 length is 14 residues. V was cut by 5 bases and J by 5 bases, with 15 bases left in between. CDR3 sequence (DNA): TGTGCCAGTAGTCCTTCGGGGGGATGGACTGAAGCTTTCTTT. It specifies CASSPSGGWTEAFF. Full variable domain (rest looked up from reference TRBV19 and TRBJ1-1): DGGITQSPKYLFRKEGQNVTLSCEQNLNHDAMYWYRQDPGQGLRLIYYSQIVNDFQKGDIAEGYSVSREKKESFPLTVTSAQKNPTAFYLCASSPSGGWTEAFFGQGTRLTVV.

The rearrangement joins TRBV5-4 to TRBJ2-5, with TRBD1 identical over 7 bases. CDR3 length: 14 amino acids. V was clipped by 5 bases and J by 2 bases; unmatched bases: 6. Per germline, CDR1 SGHNT and CDR2 YYREEE (reference sequence). CDR3 in DNA: TGTGCCAGCAGTAATCGGGGACAGCAAGAGACCCAGTACTTC. Translation: CASSNRGQQETQYF.

The chain has TRBV18 and TRBJ1-1; 7 positions match TRBD1. Germline trimming cut 6 bases from V and 1 base from J; bases unmatched to any gene: 2. This CDR3 has 13 residues. CDR1 is KGHSH and CDR2 is LQKENI in the germline V gene. CDR3 sequence: CASSGQRNTEAFF. In DNA, the CDR3 is TGTGCCAGCTCGGGACAGAGGAACACTGAAGCTTTCTTT.

The genes are TRBV28 and TRBJ2-2; a weak D match, TRBD1 (5 bases). The CDR3 is 15 amino acids. Germline loops: CDR1 MDHEN, CDR2 SYDVKM. The germline V and J ends were trimmed by 3 bases and 4 bases, with 12 bases remaining between them. The CDR3 nucleotides are TGTGCCAGCAGTTTTATGGGGCTAGGCACCGGGGAGCTGTTTTTT. This gives the protein CASSFMGLGTGELFF.

V usage is TRBV4-1 and J usage is TRBJ1-5; D uncertain. CDR3 size: 15 residues. Germline V lookup: CDR1 MGHRA, CDR2 YSYEKL. The V gene lost 1 base and the J gene lost 0 bases, with 7 bases spanning the gap. CDR3 residues: CASSQASNSNQPQHF. CDR3 coding DNA: TGCGCCAGCAGCCAAGCCAGTAATAGCAATCAGCCCCAGCATTTT.